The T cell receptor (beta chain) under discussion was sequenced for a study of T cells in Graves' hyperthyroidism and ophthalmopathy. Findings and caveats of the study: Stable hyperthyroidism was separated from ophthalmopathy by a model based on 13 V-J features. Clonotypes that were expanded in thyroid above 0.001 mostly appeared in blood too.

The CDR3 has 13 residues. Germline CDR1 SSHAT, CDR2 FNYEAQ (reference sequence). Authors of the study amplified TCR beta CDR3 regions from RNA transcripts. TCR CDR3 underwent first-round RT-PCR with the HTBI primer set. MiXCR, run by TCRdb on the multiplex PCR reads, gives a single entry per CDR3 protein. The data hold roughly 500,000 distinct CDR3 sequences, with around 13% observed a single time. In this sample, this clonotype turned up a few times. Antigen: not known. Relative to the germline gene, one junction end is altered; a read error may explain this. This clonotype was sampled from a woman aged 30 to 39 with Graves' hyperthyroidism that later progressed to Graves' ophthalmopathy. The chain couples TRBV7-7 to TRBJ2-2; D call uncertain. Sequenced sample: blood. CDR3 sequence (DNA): TGTGCTAGCAGCTTAATCCGGCCTGGGGAGCTGTTTTTT. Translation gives CASSLIRPGELFF. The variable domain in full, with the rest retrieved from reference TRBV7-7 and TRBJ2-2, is GAGVSQSPRYKVTKRGQDVTLRCDPISSHATLYWYQQALGQGPEFLTYFNYEAQPDKSGLPSDRFSAERPEGSISTLTIQRTEQRDSAMYRCASSLIRPGELFFGEGSRLTVL.